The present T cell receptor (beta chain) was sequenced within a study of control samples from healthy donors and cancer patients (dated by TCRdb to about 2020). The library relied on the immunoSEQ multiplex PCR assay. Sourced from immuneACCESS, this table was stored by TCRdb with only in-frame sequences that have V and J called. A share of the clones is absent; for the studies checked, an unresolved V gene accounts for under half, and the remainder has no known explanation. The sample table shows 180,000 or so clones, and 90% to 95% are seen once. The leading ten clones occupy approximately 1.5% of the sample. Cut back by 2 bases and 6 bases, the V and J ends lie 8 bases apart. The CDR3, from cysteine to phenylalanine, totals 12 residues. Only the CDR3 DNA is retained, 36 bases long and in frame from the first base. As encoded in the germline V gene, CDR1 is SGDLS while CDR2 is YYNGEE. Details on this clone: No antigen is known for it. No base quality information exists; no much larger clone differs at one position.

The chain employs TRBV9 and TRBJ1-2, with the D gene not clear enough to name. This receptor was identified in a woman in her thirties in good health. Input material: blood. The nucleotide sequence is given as TGTGCCAGCAGCGTCTCCGGGGATGGCTACACCTTC. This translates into CASSVSGDGYTF.